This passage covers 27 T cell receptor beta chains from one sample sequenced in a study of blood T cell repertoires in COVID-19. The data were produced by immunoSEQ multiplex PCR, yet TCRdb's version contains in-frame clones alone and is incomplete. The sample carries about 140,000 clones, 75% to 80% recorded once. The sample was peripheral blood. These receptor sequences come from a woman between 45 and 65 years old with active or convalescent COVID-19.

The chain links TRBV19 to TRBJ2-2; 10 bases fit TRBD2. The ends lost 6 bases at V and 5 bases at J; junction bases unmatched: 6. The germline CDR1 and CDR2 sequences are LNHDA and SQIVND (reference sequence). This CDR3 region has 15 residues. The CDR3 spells CASSLLAGRTGELFF. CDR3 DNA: TGTGCCAGTAGCCTACTAGCGGGGAGAACCGGGGAGCTGTTTTTT.

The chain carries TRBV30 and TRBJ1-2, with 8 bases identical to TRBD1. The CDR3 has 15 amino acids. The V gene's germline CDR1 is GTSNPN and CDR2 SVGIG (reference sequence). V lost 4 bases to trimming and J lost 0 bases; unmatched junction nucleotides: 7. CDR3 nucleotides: TGTGCCTGGAAAAGGCAGGGGGCCGCTAACTATGGCTACACCTTC. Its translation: CAWKRQGAANYGYTF.

The CDR3 nucleotides are TGTGCCACCAGCAGAGATTCCGGGAGGGAGACCCAGTACTTC. Translation: CATSRDSGRETQYF. The V and J genes are TRBV15 and TRBJ2-5; 7 bases align to TRBD2. V was pared by 0 bases and J by 5 bases, with 3 bases of the junction left unmatched. CDR3 length equals 14 residues. Per the germline V gene, CDR1 is LNHNV and CDR2 is YYDKDF (reference sequence).

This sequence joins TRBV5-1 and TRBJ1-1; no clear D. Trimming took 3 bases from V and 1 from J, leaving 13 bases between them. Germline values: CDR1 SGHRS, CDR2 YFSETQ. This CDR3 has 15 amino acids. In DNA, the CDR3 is TGCGCCAGCAGCTCGGGGATCTTTTCGAACACTGAAGCTTTCTTT. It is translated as CASSSGIFSNTEAFF.

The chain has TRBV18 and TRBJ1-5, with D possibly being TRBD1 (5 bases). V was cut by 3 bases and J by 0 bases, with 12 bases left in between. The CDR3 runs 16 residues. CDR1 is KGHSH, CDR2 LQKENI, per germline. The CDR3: CASSPGRGNSNQPQHF. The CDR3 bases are TGTGCCAGCTCACCCGGAAGGGGAAATAGCAATCAGCCCCAGCATTTT. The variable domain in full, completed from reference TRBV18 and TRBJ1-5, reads NAGVMQNPRHLVRRRGQEARLRCSPMKGHSHVYWYRQLPEEGLKFMVYLQKENIIDESGMPKERFSAEFPKEGPSILRIQQVVRGDSAAYFCASSPGRGNSNQPQHFGDGTRLSIL.

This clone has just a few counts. The CDR3 nucleotides read TGCGCCAGCAGCCAAGATAAGGACAGGGGATCGCTGTTTTTT. As protein: CASSQDKDRGSLFF. The chain is built from TRBV4-3 and TRBJ2-2; 9 nucleotides line up with TRBD1. With V trimmed by 0 bases and J by 13 bases, 6 bases remained unmatched. The CDR3 is 14 amino acids. CDR1 is LGHNA and CDR2 is YSLEER in the germline V gene.

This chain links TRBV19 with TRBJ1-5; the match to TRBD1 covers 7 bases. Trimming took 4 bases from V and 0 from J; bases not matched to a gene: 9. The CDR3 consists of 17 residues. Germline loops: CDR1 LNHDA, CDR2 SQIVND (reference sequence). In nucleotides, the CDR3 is TGTGCCAGTAGTACTGGGACAGCAGCGTATAGCAATCAGCCCCAGCATTTT. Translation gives CASSTGTAAYSNQPQHF.

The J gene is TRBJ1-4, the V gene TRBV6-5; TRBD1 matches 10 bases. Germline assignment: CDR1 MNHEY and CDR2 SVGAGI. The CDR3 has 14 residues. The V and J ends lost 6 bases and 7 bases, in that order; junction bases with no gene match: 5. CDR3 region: CASSAGTGVEKLFF. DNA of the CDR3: TGTGCCAGCAGCGCCGGGACAGGGGTTGAAAAACTGTTTTTT.

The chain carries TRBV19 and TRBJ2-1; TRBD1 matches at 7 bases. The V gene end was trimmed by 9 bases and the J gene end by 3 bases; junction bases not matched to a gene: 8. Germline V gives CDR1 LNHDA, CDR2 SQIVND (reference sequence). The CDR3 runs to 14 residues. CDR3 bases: TGTGCCAGCAGGAACCGGGACAGCTACAATGAGCAGTTCTTC. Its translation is CASRNRDSYNEQFF.

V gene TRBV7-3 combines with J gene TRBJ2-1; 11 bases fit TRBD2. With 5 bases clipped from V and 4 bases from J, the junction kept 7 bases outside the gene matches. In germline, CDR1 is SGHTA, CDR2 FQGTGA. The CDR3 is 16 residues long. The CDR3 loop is CASSPQTSGSYNEQFF. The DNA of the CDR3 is TGTGCCAGCAGCCCCCAAACTAGCGGGAGTTACAATGAGCAGTTCTTC.

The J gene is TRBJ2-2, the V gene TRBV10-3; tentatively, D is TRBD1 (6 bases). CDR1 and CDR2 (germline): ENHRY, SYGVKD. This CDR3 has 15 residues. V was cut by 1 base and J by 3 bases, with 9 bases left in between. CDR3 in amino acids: CAISEWGRDTGELFF. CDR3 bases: TGTGCCATCAGTGAGTGGGGGCGGGACACCGGGGAGCTGTTTTTT.

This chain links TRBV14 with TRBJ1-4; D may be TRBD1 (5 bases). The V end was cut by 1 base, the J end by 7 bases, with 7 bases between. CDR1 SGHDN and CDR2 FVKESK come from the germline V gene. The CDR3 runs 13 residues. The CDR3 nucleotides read TGTGCCAGCAGCCAAGTAAGGGGTGAAAAACTGTTTTTT. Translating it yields CASSQVRGEKLFF.

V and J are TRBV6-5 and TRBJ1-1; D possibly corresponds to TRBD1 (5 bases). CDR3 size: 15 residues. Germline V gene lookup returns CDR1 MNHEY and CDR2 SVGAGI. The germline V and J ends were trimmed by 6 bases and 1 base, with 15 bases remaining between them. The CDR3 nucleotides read TGTGCCAGCAGCCCCGGGGGGGGAGGGAACACTGAAGCTTTCTTT. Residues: CASSPGGGGNTEAFF.

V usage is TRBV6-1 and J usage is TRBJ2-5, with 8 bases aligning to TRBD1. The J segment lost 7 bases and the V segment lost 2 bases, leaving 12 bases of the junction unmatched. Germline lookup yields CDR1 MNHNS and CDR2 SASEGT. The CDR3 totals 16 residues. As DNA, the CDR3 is TGTGCCAGCAGTGAATCCTGGACAGGGCCCAGGGGGACCCAGTACTTC. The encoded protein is CASSESWTGPRGTQYF.

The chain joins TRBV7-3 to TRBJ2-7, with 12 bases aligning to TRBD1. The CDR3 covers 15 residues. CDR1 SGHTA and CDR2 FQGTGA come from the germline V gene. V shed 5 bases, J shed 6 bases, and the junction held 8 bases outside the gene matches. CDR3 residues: CASSISGQGAFEQYF. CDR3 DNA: TGTGCCAGCAGCATTTCGGGACAGGGGGCATTCGAGCAGTACTTC. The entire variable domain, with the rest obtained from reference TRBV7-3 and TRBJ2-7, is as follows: GAGVSQTPSNKVTEKGKYVELRCDPISGHTALYWYRQSLGQGPEFLIYFQGTGAADDSGLPNDRFFAVRPEGSVSTLKIQRTERGDSAVYLCASSISGQGAFEQYFGPGTRLTVT.

For the CDR3, the DNA is TGTGCCAGCAGTTCAGGGGCTCCCTTCAATGGCTACACCTTC. This sequence encodes CASSSGAPFNGYTF. This rearrangement joins TRBV28 to TRBJ1-2; TRBD1 is a possible D gene (6 bases). V was clipped by 4 bases and J by 6 bases, with 15 bases between them. CDR1 is MDHEN, CDR2 SYDVKM, per germline. This CDR3 comprises 14 residues.

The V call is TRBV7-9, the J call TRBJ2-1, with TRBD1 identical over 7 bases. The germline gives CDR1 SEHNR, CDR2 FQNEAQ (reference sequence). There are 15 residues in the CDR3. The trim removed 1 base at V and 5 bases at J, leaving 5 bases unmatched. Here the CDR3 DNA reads TGTGCCAGCAGCTTAGGGGGACAGCTAAACAATGAGCAGTTCTTC. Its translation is CASSLGGQLNNEQFF.

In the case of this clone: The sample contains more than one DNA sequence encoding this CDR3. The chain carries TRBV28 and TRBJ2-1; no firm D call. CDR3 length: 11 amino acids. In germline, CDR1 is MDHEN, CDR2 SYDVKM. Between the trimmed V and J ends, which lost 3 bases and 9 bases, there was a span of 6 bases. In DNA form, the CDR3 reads TGTGCCAGCAGTTTGCGCGGTGAGCAGTTCTTC. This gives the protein CASSLRGEQFF. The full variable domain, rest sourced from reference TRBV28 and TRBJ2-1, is DVKVTQSSRYLVKRTGEKVFLECVQDMDHENMFWYRQDPGLGLRLIYFSYDVKMKEKGDIPEGYSVSREKKERFSLILESASTNQTSMYLCASSLRGEQFFGPGTRLTVL.

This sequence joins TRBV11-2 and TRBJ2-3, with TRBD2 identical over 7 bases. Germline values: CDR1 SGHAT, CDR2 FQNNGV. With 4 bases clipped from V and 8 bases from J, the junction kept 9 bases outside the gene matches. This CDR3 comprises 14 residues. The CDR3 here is CASSSVLGGGTQYF. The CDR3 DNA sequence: TGTGCCAGCAGCTCCGTCCTTGGGGGGGGTACGCAGTATTTT.

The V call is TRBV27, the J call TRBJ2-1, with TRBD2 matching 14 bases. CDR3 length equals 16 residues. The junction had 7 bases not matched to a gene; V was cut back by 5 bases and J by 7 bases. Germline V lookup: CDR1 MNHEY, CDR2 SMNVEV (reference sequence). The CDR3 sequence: CASSIRGLAGANEQFF. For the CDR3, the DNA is TGTGCCAGCAGTATCCGGGGACTAGCGGGAGCAAATGAGCAGTTCTTC.

The CDR3: CASTPGIFGYGYTF. The CDR3 DNA sequence: TGTGCCAGCACCCCAGGGATCTTCGGCTATGGCTACACCTTC. The rearrangement joins TRBV6-5 to TRBJ1-2; D perhaps matches TRBD1 (5 bases). This CDR3 is built from 14 residues. The V gene lost 7 bases and the J gene lost 4 bases, with 16 bases spanning the gap. Germline CDR1 MNHEY, CDR2 SVGAGI.

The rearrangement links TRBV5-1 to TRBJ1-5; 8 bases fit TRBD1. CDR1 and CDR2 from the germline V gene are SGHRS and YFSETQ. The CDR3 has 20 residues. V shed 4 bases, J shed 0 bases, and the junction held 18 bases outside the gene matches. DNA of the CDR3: TGCGCCAGCAGCCTGGGAGGTGAAGGACAGGGTGAATATAGCAATCAGCCCCAGCATTTT. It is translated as CASSLGGEGQGEYSNQPQHF.

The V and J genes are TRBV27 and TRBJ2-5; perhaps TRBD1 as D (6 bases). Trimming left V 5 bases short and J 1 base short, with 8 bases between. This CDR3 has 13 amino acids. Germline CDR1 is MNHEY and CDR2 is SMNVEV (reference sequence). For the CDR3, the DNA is TGTGCCAGCAGTGACAGGCGCCAAGAGACCCAGTACTTC. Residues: CASSDRRQETQYF.

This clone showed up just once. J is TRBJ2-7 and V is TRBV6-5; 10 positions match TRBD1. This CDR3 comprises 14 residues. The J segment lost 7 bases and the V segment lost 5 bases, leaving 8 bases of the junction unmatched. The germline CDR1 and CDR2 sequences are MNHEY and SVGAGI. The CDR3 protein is CASSPGTGDGEQYF. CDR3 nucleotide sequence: TGTGCCAGCAGTCCAGGGACAGGGGATGGAGAGCAGTACTTC.

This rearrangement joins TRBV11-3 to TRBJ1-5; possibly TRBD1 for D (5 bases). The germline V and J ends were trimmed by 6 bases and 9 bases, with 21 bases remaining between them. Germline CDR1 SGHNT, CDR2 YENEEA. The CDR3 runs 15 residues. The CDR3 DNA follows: TGTGCCAGCAGGCCGGAGGGCAGGGCAGATCGGCCCCAGCATTTT. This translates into CASRPEGRADRPQHF.

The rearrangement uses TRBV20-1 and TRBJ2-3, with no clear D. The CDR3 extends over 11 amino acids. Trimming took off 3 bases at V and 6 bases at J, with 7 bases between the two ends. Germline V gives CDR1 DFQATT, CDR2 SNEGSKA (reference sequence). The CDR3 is CSASPSDTQYF. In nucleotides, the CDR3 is TGCAGTGCTAGCCCTTCGGATACGCAGTATTTT.

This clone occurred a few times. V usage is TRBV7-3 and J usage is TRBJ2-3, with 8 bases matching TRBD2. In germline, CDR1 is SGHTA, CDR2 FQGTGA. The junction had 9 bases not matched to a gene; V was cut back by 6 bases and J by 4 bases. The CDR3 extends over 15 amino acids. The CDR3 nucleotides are TGTGCCAGCAGGTTGACTAGCGCCGGCCCAGATACGCAGTATTTT. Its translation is CASRLTSAGPDTQYF. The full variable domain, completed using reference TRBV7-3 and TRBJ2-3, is GAGVSQTPSNKVTEKGKYVELRCDPISGHTALYWYRQSLGQGPEFLIYFQGTGAADDSGLPNDRFFAVRPEGSVSTLKIQRTERGDSAVYLCASRLTSAGPDTQYFGPGTRLTVL.